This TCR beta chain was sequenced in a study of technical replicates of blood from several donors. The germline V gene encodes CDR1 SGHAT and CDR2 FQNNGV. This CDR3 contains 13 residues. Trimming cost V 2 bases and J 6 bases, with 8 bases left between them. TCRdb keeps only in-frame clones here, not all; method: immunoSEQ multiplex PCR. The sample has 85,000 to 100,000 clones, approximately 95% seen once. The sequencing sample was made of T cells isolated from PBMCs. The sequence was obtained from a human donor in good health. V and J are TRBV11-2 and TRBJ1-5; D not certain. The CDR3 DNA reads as TGTGCCAGCAGCTTATTTCTTCGTCAGCCCCAGCATTTT. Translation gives CASSLFLRQPQHF.